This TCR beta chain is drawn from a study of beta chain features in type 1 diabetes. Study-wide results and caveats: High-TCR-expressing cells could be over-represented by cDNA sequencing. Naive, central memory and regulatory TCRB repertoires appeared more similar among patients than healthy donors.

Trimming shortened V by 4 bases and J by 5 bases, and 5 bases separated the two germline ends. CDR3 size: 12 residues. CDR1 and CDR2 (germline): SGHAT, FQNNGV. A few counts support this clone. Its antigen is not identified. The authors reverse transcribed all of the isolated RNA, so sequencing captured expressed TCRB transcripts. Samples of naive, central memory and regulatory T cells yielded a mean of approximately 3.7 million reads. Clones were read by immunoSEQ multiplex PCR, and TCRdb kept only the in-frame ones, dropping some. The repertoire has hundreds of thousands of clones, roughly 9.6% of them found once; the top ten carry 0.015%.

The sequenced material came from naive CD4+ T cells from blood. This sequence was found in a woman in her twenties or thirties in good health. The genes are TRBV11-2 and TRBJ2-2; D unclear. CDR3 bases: TGTGCCAGCAGCTCTACTACCGGGGAGCTGTTTTTT. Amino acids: CASSSTTGELFF. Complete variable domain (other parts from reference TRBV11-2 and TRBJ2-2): EAGVAQSPRYKIIEKRQSVAFWCNPISGHATLYWYQQILGQGPKLLIQFQNNGVVDDSQLPKDRFSAERLKGVDSTLKIQPAKLEDSAVYLCASSSTTGELFFGEGSRLTVL.